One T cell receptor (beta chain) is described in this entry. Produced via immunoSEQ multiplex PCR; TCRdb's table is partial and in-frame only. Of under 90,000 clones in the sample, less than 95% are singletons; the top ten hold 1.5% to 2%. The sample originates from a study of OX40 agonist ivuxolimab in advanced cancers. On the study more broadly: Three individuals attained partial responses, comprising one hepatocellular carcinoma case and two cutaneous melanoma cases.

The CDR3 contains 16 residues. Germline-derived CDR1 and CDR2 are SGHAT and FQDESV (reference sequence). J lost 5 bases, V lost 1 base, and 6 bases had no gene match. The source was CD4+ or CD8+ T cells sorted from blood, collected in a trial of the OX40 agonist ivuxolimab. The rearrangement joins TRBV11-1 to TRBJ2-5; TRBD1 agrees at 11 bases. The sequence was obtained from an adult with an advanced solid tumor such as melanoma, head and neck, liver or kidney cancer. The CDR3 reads CASSLDGQGAWETQYF. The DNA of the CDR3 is TGTGCCAGCAGCTTAGACGGACAGGGGGCATGGGAGACCCAGTACTTC.